This is a list of T cell receptor beta chains from one sample in a study of cytomegalovirus exposure and HLA in healthy donors. Sequencing was performed with immunoSEQ multiplex PCR; in TCRdb, only in-frame clones are kept and a portion is missing. The data show roughly 180,000 clones, around 82% seen once. The sample was PBMCs. All receptors come from a man aged 25-40 years in good health and CMV-seronegative. CDR3s include the opening cysteine and the closing phenylalanine or tryptophan. Fields, in order: V gene, J gene, CDR3 protein.

v_gene: TRBV6-1; j_gene: TRBJ1-4; CDR3aa: CASSETQGKNEKLFF
v_gene: TRBV5-1; j_gene: TRBJ2-1; CDR3aa: CASSWGDREQFF
v_gene: TRBV11-2; j_gene: -; CDR3aa: CASSSPFSSYNEQFF
v_gene: TRBV4-3; j_gene: TRBJ1-1; CDR3aa: CASSQPGGYTEAFF
v_gene: TRBV10-3; j_gene: TRBJ2-3; CDR3aa: CAISERGTDTQYF
v_gene: TRBV5-6; j_gene: TRBJ2-1; CDR3aa: CASSLFTGLSYNEQFF
v_gene: TRBV6-6; j_gene: TRBJ1-1; CDR3aa: CASINRKEAFF
v_gene: TRBV7-8; j_gene: TRBJ2-1; CDR3aa: CASSLEGTSGYNEQFF
v_gene: TRBV5-4; j_gene: TRBJ2-1; CDR3aa: CASSRASGGYNEQFF
v_gene: TRBV19; j_gene: TRBJ2-1; CDR3aa: CASSGEQGGNEQFF
v_gene: TRBV6-6; j_gene: TRBJ2-5; CDR3aa: CASRTGETQYF
v_gene: TRBV2; j_gene: -; CDR3aa: CASRGTGPHEQYF
v_gene: TRBV11-2; j_gene: TRBJ2-7; CDR3aa: CASSLAAGSGREQYF
v_gene: TRBV19; j_gene: TRBJ1-2; CDR3aa: CASSILGQEYGYTF
v_gene: TRBV10-3; j_gene: TRBJ2-5; CDR3aa: CAISERVEREQYF
v_gene: TRBV2; j_gene: TRBJ2-7; CDR3aa: CASSVTGNEQYF
v_gene: TRBV19; j_gene: TRBJ1-2; CDR3aa: CASRDRGDYGYTF
v_gene: TRBV5-1; j_gene: TRBJ2-7; CDR3aa: CASSRDSYEQYF
v_gene: TRBV7-9; j_gene: TRBJ1-5; CDR3aa: CASSSLGGNQPQHF
v_gene: TRBV6-4; j_gene: TRBJ2-3; CDR3aa: CASGTGTDTQYF
v_gene: TRBV5-1; j_gene: TRBJ1-1; CDR3aa: CASSFRGLSTEAFF
v_gene: TRBV5-1; j_gene: TRBJ2-1; CDR3aa: CASQSESSYNEQFF
v_gene: TRBV4-1; j_gene: TRBJ2-1; CDR3aa: CASARTSGGEYNEQFF